This is a list of T cell receptor beta chains from one sample in a study of yellow fever vaccine responses in identical twins. TCRdb fed the RT-PCR reads into MiXCR, producing one record per CDR3 protein. The sample shows 30,000 to 40,000 distinct CDR3 sequences, 50% to 65% of them seen only once. The specimen comprised T cells from blood (PBMCs), unsorted or a sorted subset (not recorded which), sampled before or after yellow fever vaccination (not recorded which). The receptor source for this set is a woman between 18 and 29 years old who received the yellow fever vaccine. Both conserved end residues are part of each CDR3. A D gene is named only where the DNA matches it firmly.

TRBV4-1,.,TRBJ2-3,CASSQGTASTDTQYF
TRBV2,TRBD1,TRBJ2-1,CASSALTGPNYNEQFF
TRBV5-6,TRBD2,TRBJ2-1,CARSLAGTSGNNEQFF
TRBV4-3,TRBD2,TRBJ2-7,CASSQGLAGLSYEQYF
TRBV11-3,.,TRBJ2-7,CASSLGYTYEQYF
TRBV11-3,TRBD1,TRBJ1-2,CASSSGTGRHGYTF
TRBV12-3/TRBV12-4,TRBD1,TRBJ1-2,CASSLVDRGYGYTF
TRBV27,.,TRBJ2-7,CASHGGPRYEQYF
TRBV4-1,.,TRBJ1-2,CASSPRVDGGYTF
TRBV7-6,.,TRBJ1-6,CASRADILNNSPLHF
TRBV29-1,TRBD1,TRBJ1-5,CSVSQGMNQPQHF
TRBV11-3,.,TRBJ1-5,CASSLLDQPQHF
TRBV11-2,TRBD2,TRBJ2-7,CASSLVYWGGPYEQYF
TRBV25-1,TRBD1,TRBJ1-6,CASSERGRGNSPLHF
TRBV10-2,TRBD2,TRBJ2-1,CASSSLAGAAYNEQFF
TRBV3-1,.,TRBJ1-5,CASEEAEEGNQPQHF
TRBV18,TRBD2,TRBJ2-1,CASSSGTIRNNEQFF